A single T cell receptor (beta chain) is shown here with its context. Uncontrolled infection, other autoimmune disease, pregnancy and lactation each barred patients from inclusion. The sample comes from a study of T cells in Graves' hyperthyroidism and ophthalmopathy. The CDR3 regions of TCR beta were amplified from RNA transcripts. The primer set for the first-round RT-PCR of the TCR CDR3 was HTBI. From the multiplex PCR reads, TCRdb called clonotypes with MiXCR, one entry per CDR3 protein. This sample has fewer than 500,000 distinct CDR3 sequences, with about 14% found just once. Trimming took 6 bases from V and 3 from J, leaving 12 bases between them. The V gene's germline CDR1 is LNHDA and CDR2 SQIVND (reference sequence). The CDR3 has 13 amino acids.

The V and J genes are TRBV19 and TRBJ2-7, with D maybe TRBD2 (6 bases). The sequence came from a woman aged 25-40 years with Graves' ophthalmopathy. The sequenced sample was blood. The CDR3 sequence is CASSVTGGYEQYF. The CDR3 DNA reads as TGTGCCAGTAGCGTCACCGGGGGCTACGAGCAGTACTTC.